A single TCR beta chain is shown here with its context. This sample was taken from a study of technical replicates of blood from several donors. The method was immunoSEQ multiplex PCR; TCRdb's version includes in-frame clones alone and lacks a portion of them. The data hold roughly 100,000 clones, with 90% to 97% observed a single time. Trimming took 1 base from V and 1 from J; bases not matched to a gene: 7. Germline values: CDR1 GTSNPN, CDR2 SVGIG (reference sequence). CDR3 length: 15 amino acids. The sequenced sample consisted of T cells isolated from PBMCs. The rearrangement links TRBV30 to TRBJ2-7; 7 nucleotides agree with TRBD2. The sequence was obtained from a human donor in good health. The CDR3: CAWSGVSGPSYEQYF. As DNA, the CDR3 is TGTGCCTGGAGTGGGGTTAGCGGGCCATCCTACGAGCAGTACTTC. Full variable domain (remainder filled in from reference TRBV30 and TRBJ2-7): SQTIHQWPATLVQPVGSPLSLECTVEGTSNPNLYWYRQAAGRGLQLLFYSVGIGQISSEVPQNLSASRPQDRQFILSSKKLLLSDSGFYLCAWSGVSGPSYEQYFGPGTRLTVT.